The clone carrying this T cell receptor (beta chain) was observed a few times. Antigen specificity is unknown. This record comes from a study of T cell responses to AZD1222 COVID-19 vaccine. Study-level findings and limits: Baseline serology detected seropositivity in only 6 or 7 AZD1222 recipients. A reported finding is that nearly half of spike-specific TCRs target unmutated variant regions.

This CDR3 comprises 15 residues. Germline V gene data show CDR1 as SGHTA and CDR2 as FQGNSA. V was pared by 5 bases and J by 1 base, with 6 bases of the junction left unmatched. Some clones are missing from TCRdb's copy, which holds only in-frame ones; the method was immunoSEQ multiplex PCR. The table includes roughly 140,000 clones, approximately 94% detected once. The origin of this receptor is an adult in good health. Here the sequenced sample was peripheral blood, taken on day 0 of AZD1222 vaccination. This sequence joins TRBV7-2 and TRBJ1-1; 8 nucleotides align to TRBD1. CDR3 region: CASSTTGGRNTEAFF. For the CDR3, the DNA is TGTGCCAGCAGCACCACAGGGGGTCGGAACACTGAAGCTTTCTTT.